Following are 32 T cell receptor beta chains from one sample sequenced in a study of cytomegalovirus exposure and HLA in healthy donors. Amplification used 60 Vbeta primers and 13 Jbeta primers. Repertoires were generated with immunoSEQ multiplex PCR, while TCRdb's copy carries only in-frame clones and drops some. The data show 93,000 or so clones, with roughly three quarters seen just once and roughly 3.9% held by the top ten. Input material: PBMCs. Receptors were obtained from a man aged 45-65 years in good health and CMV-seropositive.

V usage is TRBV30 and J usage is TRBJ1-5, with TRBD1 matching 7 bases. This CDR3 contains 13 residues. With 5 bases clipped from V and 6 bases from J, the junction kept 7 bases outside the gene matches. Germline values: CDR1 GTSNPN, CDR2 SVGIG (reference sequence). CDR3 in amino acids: CAWATGSVQPQHF. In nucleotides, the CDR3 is TGTGCCTGGGCGACAGGGTCTGTTCAGCCCCAGCATTTT.

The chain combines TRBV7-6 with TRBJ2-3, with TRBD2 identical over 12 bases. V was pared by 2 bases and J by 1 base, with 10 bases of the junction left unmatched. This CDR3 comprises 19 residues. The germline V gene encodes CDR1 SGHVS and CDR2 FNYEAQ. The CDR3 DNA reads TGTGCCAGCAGCTTACACGGACTAGCGGGACGTGGGGGCACAGATACGCAGTATTTT. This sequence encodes CASSLHGLAGRGGTDTQYF. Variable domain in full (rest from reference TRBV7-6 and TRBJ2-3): GAGVSQSPRYKVTKRGQDVALRCDPISGHVSLYWYRQALGQGPEFLTYFNYEAQQDKSGLPNDRFSAERPEGSISTLTIQRTEQRDSAMYRCASSLHGLAGRGGTDTQYFGPGTRLTVL.

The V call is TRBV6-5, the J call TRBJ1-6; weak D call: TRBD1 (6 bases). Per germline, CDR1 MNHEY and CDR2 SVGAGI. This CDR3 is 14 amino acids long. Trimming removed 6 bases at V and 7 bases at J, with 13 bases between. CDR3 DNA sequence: TGTGCCAGCAGACTTGGGCAGGGGAATTCACCCCTCCACTTT. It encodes CASRLGQGNSPLHF.

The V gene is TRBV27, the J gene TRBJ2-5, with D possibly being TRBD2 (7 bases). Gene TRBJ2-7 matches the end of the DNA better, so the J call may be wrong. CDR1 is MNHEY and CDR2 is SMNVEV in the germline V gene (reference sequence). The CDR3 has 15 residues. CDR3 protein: CASSLWAPGEGEQYF. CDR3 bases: TGTGCCAGCAGTTTGTGGGCCCCAGGGGAGGGCGAGCAGTACTTC.

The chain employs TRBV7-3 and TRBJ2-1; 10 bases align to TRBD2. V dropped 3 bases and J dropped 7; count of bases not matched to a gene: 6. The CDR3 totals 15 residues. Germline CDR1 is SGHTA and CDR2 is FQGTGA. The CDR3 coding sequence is TGTGCCAGCAGCTTTCTAGCGGGAGAAGGTAATGAGCAGTTCTTC. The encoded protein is CASSFLAGEGNEQFF.

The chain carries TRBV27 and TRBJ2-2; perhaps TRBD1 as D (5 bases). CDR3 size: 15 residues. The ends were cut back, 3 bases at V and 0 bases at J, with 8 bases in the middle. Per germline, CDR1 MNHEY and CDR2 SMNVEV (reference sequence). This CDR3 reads CASSLTATNTGELFF. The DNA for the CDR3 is TGTGCCAGCAGTTTGACAGCAACGAACACCGGGGAGCTGTTTTTT.

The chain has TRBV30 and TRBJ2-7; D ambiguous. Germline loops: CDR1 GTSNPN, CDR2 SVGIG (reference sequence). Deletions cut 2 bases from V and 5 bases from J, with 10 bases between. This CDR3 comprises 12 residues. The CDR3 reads CAWSQVSHEQYF. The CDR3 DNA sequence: TGTGCCTGGAGTCAGGTTTCCCACGAGCAGTACTTC.

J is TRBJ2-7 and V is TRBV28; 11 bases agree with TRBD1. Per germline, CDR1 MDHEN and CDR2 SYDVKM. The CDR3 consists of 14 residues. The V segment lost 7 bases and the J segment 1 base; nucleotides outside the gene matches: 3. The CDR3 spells CASTGTGGSYEQYF. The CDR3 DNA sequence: TGTGCCAGCACCGGGACAGGGGGTTCCTACGAGCAGTACTTC. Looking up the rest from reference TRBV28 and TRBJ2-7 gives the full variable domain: DVKVTQSSRYLVKRTGEKVFLECVQDMDHENMFWYRQDPGLGLRLIYFSYDVKMKEKGDIPEGYSVSREKKERFSLILESASTNQTSMYLCASTGTGGSYEQYFGPGTRLTVT.

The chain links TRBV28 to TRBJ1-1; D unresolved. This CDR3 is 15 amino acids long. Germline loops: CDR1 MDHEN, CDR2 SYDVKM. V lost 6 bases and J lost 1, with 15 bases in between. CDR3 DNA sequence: TGTGCCAGCAGGTTCCTAGCCGGCCCGAACACTGAAGCTTTCTTT. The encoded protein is CASRFLAGPNTEAFF.

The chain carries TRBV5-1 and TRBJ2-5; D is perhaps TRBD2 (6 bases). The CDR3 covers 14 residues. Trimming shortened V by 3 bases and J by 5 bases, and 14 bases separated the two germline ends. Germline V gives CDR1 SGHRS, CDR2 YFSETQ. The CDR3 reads CASSSGPGRETQYF. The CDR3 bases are TGCGCCAGCAGCTCGGGTCCGGGGAGGGAGACCCAGTACTTC.

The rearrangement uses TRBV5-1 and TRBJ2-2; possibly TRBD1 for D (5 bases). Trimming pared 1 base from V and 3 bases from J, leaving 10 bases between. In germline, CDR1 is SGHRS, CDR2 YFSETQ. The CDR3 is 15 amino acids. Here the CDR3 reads CASSLRTPDTGELFF. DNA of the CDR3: TGCGCCAGCAGCTTGAGGACACCCGACACCGGGGAGCTGTTTTTT.

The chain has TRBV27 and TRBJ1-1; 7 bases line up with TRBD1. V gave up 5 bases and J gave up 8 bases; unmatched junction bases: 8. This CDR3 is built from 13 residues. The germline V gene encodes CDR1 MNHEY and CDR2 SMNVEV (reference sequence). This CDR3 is CASSPLGGREAFF. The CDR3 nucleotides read TGTGCCAGCAGTCCCTTAGGGGGCAGGGAAGCTTTCTTT.

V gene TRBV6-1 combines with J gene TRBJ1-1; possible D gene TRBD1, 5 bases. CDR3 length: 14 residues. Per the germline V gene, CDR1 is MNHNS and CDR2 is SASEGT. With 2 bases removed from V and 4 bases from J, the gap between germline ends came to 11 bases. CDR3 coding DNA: TGTGCCAGCAGTGAAAGGGGCAAGGGCACTGAAGCTTTCTTT. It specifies CASSERGKGTEAFF.

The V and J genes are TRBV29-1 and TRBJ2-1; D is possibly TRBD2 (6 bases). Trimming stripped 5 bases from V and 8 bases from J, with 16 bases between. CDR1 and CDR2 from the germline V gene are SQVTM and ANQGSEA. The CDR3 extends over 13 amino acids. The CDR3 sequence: CSVRGDRGDEQFF. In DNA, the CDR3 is TGCAGCGTTCGCGGGGACCGGGGCGATGAGCAGTTCTTC.

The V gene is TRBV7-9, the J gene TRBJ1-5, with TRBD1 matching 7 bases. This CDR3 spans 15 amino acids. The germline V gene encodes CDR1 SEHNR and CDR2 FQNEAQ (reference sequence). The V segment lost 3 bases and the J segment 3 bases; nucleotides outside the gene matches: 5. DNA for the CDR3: TGTGCCAGCAGCTTCGGTGGACAGGCCAATCAGCCCCAGCATTTT. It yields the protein CASSFGGQANQPQHF. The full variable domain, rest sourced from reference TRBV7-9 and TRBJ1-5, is DTGVSQNPRHKITKRGQNVTFRCDPISEHNRLYWYRQTLGQGPEFLTYFQNEAQLEKSRLLSDRFSAERPKGSFSTLEIQRTEQGDSAMYLCASSFGGQANQPQHFGDGTRLSIL.

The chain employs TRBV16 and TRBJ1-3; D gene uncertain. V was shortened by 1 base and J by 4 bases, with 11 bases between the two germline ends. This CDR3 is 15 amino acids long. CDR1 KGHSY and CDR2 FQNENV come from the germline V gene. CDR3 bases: TGTGCCAGCAGCCAATATACAGATGAAGGAAACACCATATATTTT. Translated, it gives CASSQYTDEGNTIYF.

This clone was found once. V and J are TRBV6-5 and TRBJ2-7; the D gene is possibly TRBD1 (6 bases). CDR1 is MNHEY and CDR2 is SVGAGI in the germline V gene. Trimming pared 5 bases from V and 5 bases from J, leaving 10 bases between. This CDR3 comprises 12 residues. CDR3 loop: CASSEQGHEQYF. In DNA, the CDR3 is TGTGCCAGCAGTGAACAGGGCCACGAGCAGTACTTC.

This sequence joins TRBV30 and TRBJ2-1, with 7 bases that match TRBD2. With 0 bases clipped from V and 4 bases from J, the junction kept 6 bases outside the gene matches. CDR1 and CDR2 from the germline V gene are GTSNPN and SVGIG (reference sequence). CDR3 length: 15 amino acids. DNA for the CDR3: TGTGCCTGGAGTGTACGGTCTAGCGGATACAATGAGCAGTTCTTC. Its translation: CAWSVRSSGYNEQFF.

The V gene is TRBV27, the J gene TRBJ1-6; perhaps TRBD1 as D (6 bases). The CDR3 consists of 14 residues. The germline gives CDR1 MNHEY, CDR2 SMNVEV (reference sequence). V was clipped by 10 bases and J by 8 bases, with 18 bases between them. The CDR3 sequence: CATGRVAGDSPLHF. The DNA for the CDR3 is TGTGCCACAGGCCGGGTGGCAGGGGATTCACCCCTCCACTTT.

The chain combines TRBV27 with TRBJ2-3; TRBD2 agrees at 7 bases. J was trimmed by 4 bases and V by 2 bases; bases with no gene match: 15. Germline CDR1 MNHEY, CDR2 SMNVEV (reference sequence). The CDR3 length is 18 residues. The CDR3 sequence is CASSLQRDPFLGADTQYF. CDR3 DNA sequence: TGTGCCAGCAGTTTACAGCGGGATCCCTTCCTCGGAGCAGATACGCAGTATTTT.

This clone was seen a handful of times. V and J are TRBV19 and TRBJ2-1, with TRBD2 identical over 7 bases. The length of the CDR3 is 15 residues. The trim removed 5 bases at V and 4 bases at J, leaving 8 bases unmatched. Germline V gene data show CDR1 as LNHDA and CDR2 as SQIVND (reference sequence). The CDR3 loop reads CASSRSGTLYNEQFF. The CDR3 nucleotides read TGTGCCAGTAGTCGAAGCGGGACTTTATACAATGAGCAGTTCTTC.

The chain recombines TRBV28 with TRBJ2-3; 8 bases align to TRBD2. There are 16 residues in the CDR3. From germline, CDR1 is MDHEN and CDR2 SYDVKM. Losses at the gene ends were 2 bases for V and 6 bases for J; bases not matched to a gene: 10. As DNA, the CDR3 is TGTGCCAGCAGTTTAGAAGTGAGCGGGAGAGGGGATACGCAGTATTTT. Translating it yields CASSLEVSGRGDTQYF.

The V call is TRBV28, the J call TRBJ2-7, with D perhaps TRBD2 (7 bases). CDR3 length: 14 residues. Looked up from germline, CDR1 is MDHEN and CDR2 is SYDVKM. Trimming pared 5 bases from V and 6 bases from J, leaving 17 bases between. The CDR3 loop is CASSPGGQMLEQYF. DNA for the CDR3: TGTGCCAGCAGTCCCGGGGGGCAGATGCTCGAGCAGTACTTC.

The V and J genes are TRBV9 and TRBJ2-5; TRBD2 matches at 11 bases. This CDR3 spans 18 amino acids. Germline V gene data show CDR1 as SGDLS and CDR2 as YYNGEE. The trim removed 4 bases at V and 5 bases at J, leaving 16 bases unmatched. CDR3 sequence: CASSSRPSLLAGDETQYF. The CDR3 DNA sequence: TGTGCCAGCAGCTCCCGCCCTTCTTTACTAGCGGGAGATGAGACCCAGTACTTC.

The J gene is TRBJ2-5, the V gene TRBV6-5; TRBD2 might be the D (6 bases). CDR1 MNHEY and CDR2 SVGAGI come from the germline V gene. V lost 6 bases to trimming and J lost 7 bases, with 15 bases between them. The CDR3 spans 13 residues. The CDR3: CASSWSGVGTQYF. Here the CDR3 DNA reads TGTGCCAGCAGCTGGTCGGGGGTAGGGACCCAGTACTTC.

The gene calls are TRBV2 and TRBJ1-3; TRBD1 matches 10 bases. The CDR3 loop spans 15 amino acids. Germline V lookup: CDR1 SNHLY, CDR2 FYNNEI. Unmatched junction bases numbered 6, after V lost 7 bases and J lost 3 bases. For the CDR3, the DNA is TGTGCCAGCACCGGGACAGGGGCAAGTGGAAACACCATATATTTT. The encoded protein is CASTGTGASGNTIYF.

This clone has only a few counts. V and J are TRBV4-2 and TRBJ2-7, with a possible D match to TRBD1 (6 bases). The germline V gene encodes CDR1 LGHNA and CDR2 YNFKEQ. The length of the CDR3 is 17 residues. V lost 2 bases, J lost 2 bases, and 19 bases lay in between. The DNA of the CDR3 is TGTGCCAGCAGCCAAACATATGGACAGCTTGATACCTACGAGCAGTACTTC. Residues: CASSQTYGQLDTYEQYF.

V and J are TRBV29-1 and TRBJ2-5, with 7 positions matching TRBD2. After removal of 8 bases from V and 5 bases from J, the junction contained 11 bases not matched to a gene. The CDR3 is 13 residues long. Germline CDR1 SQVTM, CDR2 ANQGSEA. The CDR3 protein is CSIDGGSLETQYF. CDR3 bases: TGCAGCATAGACGGCGGGAGCTTGGAGACCCAGTACTTC.

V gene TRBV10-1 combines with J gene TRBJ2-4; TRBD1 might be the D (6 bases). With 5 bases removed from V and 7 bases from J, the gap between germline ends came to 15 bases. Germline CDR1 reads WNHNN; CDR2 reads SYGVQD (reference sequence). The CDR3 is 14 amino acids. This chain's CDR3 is CASSWGPSRNIQYF. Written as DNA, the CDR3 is TGCGCCAGCAGTTGGGGGCCCTCACGCAACATTCAGTACTTC.

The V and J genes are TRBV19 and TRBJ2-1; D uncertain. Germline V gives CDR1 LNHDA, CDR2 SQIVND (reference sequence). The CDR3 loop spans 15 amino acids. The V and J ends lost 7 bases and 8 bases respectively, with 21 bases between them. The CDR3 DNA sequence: TGTGCCAGTACCCTTGGAGCCTGGGTCGGTGATGAGCAGTTCTTC. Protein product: CASTLGAWVGDEQFF. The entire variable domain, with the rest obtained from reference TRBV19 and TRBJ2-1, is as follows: DGGITQSPKYLFRKEGQNVTLSCEQNLNHDAMYWYRQDPGQGLRLIYYSQIVNDFQKGDIAEGYSVSREKKESFPLTVTSAQKNPTAFYLCASTLGAWVGDEQFFGPGTRLTVL.

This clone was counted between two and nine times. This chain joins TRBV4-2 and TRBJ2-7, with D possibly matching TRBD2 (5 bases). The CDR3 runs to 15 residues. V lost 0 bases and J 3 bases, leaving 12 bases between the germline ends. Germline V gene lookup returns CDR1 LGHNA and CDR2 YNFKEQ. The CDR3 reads CASSQEVGGGYEQYF. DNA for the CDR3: TGTGCCAGCAGCCAAGAGGTAGGAGGAGGCTACGAGCAGTACTTC.

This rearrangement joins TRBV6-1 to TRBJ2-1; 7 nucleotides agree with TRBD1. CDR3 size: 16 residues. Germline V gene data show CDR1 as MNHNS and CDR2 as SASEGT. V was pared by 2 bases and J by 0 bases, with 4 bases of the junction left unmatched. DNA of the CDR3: TGTGCCAGCAGTGAATTAGGGGGCAGCTCCTACAATGAGCAGTTCTTC. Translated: CASSELGGSSYNEQFF.